This TCR beta chain was recorded in a study of CD8+ T cells in alopecia areata. Study overall: Spontaneous alopecia affected the roughly 6-12-month-old C3H/HeJ graft donors, whose skin was transplanted to approximately 6-10-week-old female C3H/HeJ mice.

Only a few counts were recorded for this clone. The antigen remains unidentified. This could be a read error, since a much larger clone is one nucleotide away. The germline and genes are mouse ones. The CDR3 is cut off 4 residues early in the read; its end comes from the germline J gene. CD4, CD8alpha, NKG2D, NKG2ACE and other markers were used to sort pooled cutaneous lymph node cells. Study results and limitations: Greater clonality was observed in lesional scalp samples, especially alopecia totalis/universalis, versus normal scalp.

The CDR3 loop spans 15 amino acids. Germline V gives CDR1 NSHNY, CDR2 SYGAGN. The trim removed 5 bases at V and 0 bases at J, leaving 3 bases unmatched. Sequencing used cDNA as its template, made by extracting RNA and reverse transcribing it. Profiled with immunoSEQ multiplex PCR; TCRdb holds only in-frame clones, not every one. The sample yields about 270,000 clones, without any singletons. The rearrangement links TRBV13-1 to TRBJ2-3, with TRBD1 matching over 10 bases. The sequenced sample consisted of CD4+ T cells sorted from a lymph node. The TCR comes from a C3H/HeJ mouse with alopecia areata. The mouse strain carries the MHC haplotype H2-k. The part of the CDR3 DNA that was read is TGTGCCAGCAGGGACAGGGGGTCTAGTGCAGAA. Protein sequence: CASRDRGSSAE. The CDR3 in full is CASRDRGSSAETLYF.